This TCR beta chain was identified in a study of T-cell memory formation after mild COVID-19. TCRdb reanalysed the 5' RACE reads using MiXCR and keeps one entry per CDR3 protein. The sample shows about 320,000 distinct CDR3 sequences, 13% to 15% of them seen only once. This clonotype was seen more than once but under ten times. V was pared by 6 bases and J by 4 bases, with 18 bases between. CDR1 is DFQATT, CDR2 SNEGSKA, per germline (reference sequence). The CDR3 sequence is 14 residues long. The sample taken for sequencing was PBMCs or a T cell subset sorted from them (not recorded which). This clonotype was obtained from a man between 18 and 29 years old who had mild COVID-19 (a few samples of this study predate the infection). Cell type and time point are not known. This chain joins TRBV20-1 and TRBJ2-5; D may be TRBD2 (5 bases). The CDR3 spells CSAPLSGVRETQYF. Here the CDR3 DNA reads TGCAGTGCGCCCCTTTCCGGGGTTCGAGAGACCCAGTACTTC.